The clone carrying this T cell receptor beta chain was recorded once. The record originates from a study of blood T cell repertoires in COVID-19. Study context: The United States, Italy and Spain were the sources of the acute and convalescent COVID-19 samples.

CDR3 length equals 19 residues. Germline CDR1 and CDR2: SEHNR and FQNEAQ (reference sequence). V was clipped by 5 bases and J by 4 bases; unmatched bases: 12. Cohorts were assigned according to the clinical history that participants reported. Cohort 3 recovered donors had two negative PCRs, clearance, or symptom resolution. Original processing methods: Nucleated cell number was recorded as an estimate derived from reference gene primer amplification. The assay was immunoSEQ multiplex PCR, and TCRdb's table has in-frame clones only and misses some. V, J and clone size are those of that table, while D and trimming were read from the DNA. The sample contains 110,000 to 150,000 clones, over 65% of which appear only once.

The sequenced material came from PBMCs or T cells enriched from blood (not recorded which). V gene TRBV7-9 combines with J gene TRBJ1-6, with 12 bases fitting TRBD1. This TCR derives from a woman between 50 and 59 years old who had recovered from COVID-19. The CDR3: CASSRLGQGASKYNSPLHF. Here the CDR3 DNA reads TGTGCCAGCAGCCGGCTGGGACAGGGGGCTTCTAAGTATAATTCACCCCTCCACTTT.